This T cell receptor beta chain was found in a study of CD8+ T cells in alopecia areata. Study-wide context: Treatment comprised oral tofacitinib, 5 to 10 mg twice daily, in treated patients. The duration of tofacitinib was 6 to 18 months, with 6 months off drug afterward. Study-level findings and limits: Lesional tissue from the scalp (especially in alopecia totalis/universalis) showed higher clonality than normal scalp. Mice showed clearer TCR sharing than patients did, a gap that was possibly HLA-related.

Reverse transcribed after extraction, RNA yielded cDNA as the sequencing template. The protocol was immunoSEQ multiplex PCR, while the TCRdb copy is restricted to in-frame clones and leaves out a portion. In the table there are around 130,000 clones, 58% of which are singletons. As concerns this clone: What it binds is not known.

Per germline, CDR1 LNHNV and CDR2 YYDKDF (reference sequence). The CDR3 contains 17 residues. V trimming: 3 bases; J trimming: 1 base; junction bases outside the gene matches: 11. This TCR derives from a human donor with alopecia areata. Sequencing used CD4+ T cells sorted from blood, obtained at week 0. This rearrangement joins TRBV15 to TRBJ2-5; 7 positions match TRBD1. CDR3 nucleotide sequence: TGTGCCACCAGCAGGAAATCACAGGGGAACCTCCAAGAGACCCAGTACTTC. It yields the protein CATSRKSQGNLQETQYF.